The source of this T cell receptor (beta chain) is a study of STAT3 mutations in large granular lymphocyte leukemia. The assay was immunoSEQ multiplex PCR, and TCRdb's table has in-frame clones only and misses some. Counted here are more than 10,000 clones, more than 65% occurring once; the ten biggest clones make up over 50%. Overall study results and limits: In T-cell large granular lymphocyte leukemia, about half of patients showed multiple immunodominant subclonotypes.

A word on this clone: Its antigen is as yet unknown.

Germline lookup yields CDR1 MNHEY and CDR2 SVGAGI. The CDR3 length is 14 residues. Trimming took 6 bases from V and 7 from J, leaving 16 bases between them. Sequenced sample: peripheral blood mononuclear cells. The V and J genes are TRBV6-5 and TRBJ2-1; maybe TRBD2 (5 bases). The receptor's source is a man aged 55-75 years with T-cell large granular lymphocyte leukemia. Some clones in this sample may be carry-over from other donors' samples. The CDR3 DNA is TGTGCCAGCAGGGAGCGGATTTCGGGGAATGAGCAGTTCTTC. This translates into CASRERISGNEQFF.